The rows below give T cell receptor beta chains drawn from one sample of a study of blood T cell repertoires in COVID-19. TCRdb's copy holds only in-frame clones and misses some; the assay was immunoSEQ multiplex PCR. The sample holds hundreds of thousands of clones; around four fifths are singletons and the top ten take about 8.1%. Sequenced: peripheral blood. Receptor source: a woman aged 45-60 years with acute or convalescent COVID-19. Each CDR3 is given with its conserved first and last residue. D genes are given only for firm matches. Clone size appears in some rows only: once, few, many, or a class for an expanded clone.

CDR3,DNA,length,D,J,size,V
CASSHIYRDRGYPHQETQYF,TGTGCCAGTAGTCACATCTACCGGGACAGGGGGTACCCCCACCAAGAGACCCAGTACTTC,20,TRBD1,TRBJ2-5,-,TRBV19
CAISSGTLGPSGANVLTF,TGTGCCATCAGCTCCGGGACTCTTGGCCCTTCTGGGGCCAACGTCCTGACTTTC,18,-,TRBJ2-6,-,TRBV10-3
CASRGQNSYEQYF,TGTGCCAGCAGGGGACAGAATTCCTACGAGCAGTACTTC,13,TRBD1,TRBJ2-7,-,TRBV6-5
CASSVGGESPYLYNEQFF,TGTGCCAGCAGCGTAGGCGGGGAATCCCCTTACCTCTACAATGAGCAGTTCTTC,18,-,TRBJ2-1,-,TRBV9
CASSLYGTGNTEAFF,TGTGCCAGCAGCTTATACGGGACAGGGAACACTGAAGCTTTCTTT,15,TRBD1,TRBJ1-1,-,TRBV11-2
CASSREAGYEQYF,TGTGCCAGCAGTCGAGAGGCTGGCTACGAGCAGTACTTC,13,-,TRBJ2-7,-,TRBV11-2
CASSPGAGGPHNEQFF,TGTGCCAGCAGCCCGGGGGCGGGAGGCCCCCACAATGAGCAGTTCTTC,16,TRBD2,TRBJ2-1,-,TRBV5-4
CASSQEVASLVDEQFF,TGTGCCAGCAGCCAAGAGGTGGCTAGCCTTGTGGATGAGCAGTTCTTC,16,-,TRBJ2-1,-,TRBV3-1/TRBV3-2
CASRETGSGNTIYF,TGTGCCAGCAGAGAGACAGGTTCGGGAAACACCATATATTTT,14,-,TRBJ1-3,-,TRBV7-9
CATSGGTGSFNQPQHF,TGTGCCACCAGTGGAGGGACAGGCTCCTTCAATCAGCCCCAGCATTTT,16,TRBD1,TRBJ1-5,-,TRBV24-1
CASSPGDRVNEKLFF,TGCGCCAGCAGCCCAGGAGACAGAGTAAATGAAAAACTGTTTTTT,15,-,TRBJ1-4,-,TRBV4-1
CSVIQQGNTGELFF,TGCAGCGTGATCCAACAGGGGAACACCGGGGAGCTGTTTTTT,14,-,TRBJ2-2,few,TRBV29-1
CSVRTDPSSYNEQFF,TGCAGCGTTAGGACTGACCCCAGCTCCTACAATGAGCAGTTCTTC,15,-,TRBJ2-1,once,TRBV29-1
CASSPNNRGGAGELFF,TGCGCCAGCAGCCCGAACAACAGGGGGGGTGCCGGGGAGCTGTTTTTT,16,-,TRBJ2-2,-,TRBV5-1
CASSPPLGQAWNEQFF,TGTGCCAGCAGCCCCCCCCTGGGGCAGGCCTGGAATGAGCAGTTCTTC,16,-,TRBJ2-1,-,TRBV3-1/TRBV3-2
CASSLEGTRPNNEQFF,TGTGCCAGCAGCTTAGAAGGGACTAGACCAAACAATGAGCAGTTCTTC,16,TRBD2,TRBJ2-1,-,TRBV7-2
CASRTGGSSGWNEQFF,TGTGCCAGCAGGACGGGGGGGTCTAGCGGGTGGAATGAGCAGTTCTTC,16,TRBD2,TRBJ2-1,-,TRBV5-8
CASSFEIAGIEQYF,TGTGCCAGCAGTTTTGAGATAGCGGGAATCGAGCAGTACTTC,14,TRBD2,TRBJ2-7,-,TRBV28
CASRDRGDEQYF,TGCGCCAGCAGAGACAGGGGGGACGAGCAGTACTTC,12,TRBD1,TRBJ2-7,once,TRBV5-1
CASSWDSLEQYF,TGCGCCAGCAGTTGGGACAGTCTCGAGCAGTACTTC,12,TRBD1,TRBJ2-7,-,TRBV5-1
CASSSPTSSYEQYF,TGTGCCAGCAGCTCCCCAACGAGCTCCTACGAGCAGTACTTC,14,-,TRBJ2-7,-,TRBV7-9
CASKRRTARQETQYF,TGTGCCAGCAAGAGGCGGACAGCCCGTCAAGAGACCCAGTACTTC,15,-,TRBJ2-5,few,TRBV2
CASRGGTLLYEQYF,TGTGCCAGCAGGGGGGGGACTCTTCTCTACGAGCAGTACTTC,14,TRBD2,TRBJ2-7,once,TRBV28
CASRTQGETEAFF,TGTGCCAGCAGGACACAGGGGGAGACTGAAGCTTTCTTT,13,TRBD1,TRBJ1-1,-,TRBV12-3/TRBV12-4
CAITPDRENTEAFF,TGTGCCATCACCCCAGACAGGGAGAACACTGAAGCTTTCTTT,14,TRBD1,TRBJ1-1,-,TRBV10-3
CASSSLTEPGVQYF,TGTGCCAGCAGCAGCCTGACGGAGCCCGGTGTGCAGTACTTC,14,-,TRBJ2-7,-,TRBV16
CASSSPSAATGYEQYF,TGTGCCAGCAGCTCCCCCTCAGCGGCCACCGGATACGAGCAGTACTTC,16,-,TRBJ2-7,few,TRBV11-3
CASRWTSGEAEQFF,TGTGCCAGCAGGTGGACTAGCGGGGAGGCTGAGCAGTTCTTC,14,TRBD2,TRBJ2-1,-,TRBV2
CASSLAANYNSPLHF,TGTGCCAGCAGCTTGGCCGCGAACTATAATTCACCCCTCCACTTT,15,-,TRBJ1-6,few,TRBV5-4
CASSYSGQGAYEQYF,TGTGCCAGCAGTTACTCGGGCCAGGGGGCCTACGAGCAGTACTTC,15,TRBD1,TRBJ2-7,-,TRBV6-6
CASSPGTGIGNTIYF,TGTGCCAGCAGTCCCGGGACAGGGATTGGAAACACCATATATTTT,15,TRBD1,TRBJ1-3,-,TRBV27
CASSPWTSRAVNTEAFF,TGTGCCAGCAGCCCCTGGACCTCGAGGGCGGTGAACACTGAAGCTTTCTTT,17,-,TRBJ1-1,-,TRBV3-1/TRBV3-2
CAWEGAAYEQYF,TGTGCCTGGGAAGGGGCAGCCTACGAGCAGTACTTC,12,-,TRBJ2-7,-,TRBV30
CASSSFPYEQYF,TGTGCCAGCAGCTCATTCCCCTACGAGCAGTACTTC,12,-,TRBJ2-7,-,TRBV7-9
CASSIGEGYEQYF,TGTGCCAGTAGTATCGGGGAAGGGTACGAGCAGTACTTC,13,-,TRBJ2-7,few,TRBV19
CASSLGGPLTGELFF,TGTGCCAGCAGCTTAGGAGGGCCCCTTACCGGGGAGCTGTTTTTT,15,-,TRBJ2-2,-,TRBV7-3
CASTHTQNEQYF,TGTGCCAGCACCCACACCCAAAACGAGCAGTACTTC,12,-,TRBJ2-7,few,TRBV11-2
CASSYKGQGGEQYF,TGTGCCAGCAGTTACAAGGGGCAAGGGGGCGAGCAGTACTTC,14,-,TRBJ2-7,many,TRBV6-6
CASSSGGVYNEQFF,TGTGCCAGCAGTAGCGGGGGAGTCTACAATGAGCAGTTCTTC,14,TRBD2,TRBJ2-1,few,TRBV2
CASSRDSELSGTQYF,TGTGCCAGCAGCCGGGACAGTGAGCTTTCGGGTACGCAGTATTTT,15,TRBD1,TRBJ2-3,-,TRBV7-3
CASSLIGTFTEAFF,TGTGCCAGCAGTTTAATCGGGACATTCACTGAAGCTTTCTTT,14,-,TRBJ1-1,-,TRBV28
CASSLAGGASEAFF,TGTGCCAGCAGCTTAGCTGGGGGGGCGAGTGAAGCTTTCTTT,14,-,TRBJ1-1,-,TRBV7-2
CASSIDDSGPYEQYF,TGTGCCAGTAGTATAGATGATAGCGGCCCCTACGAGCAGTACTTC,15,-,TRBJ2-7,-,TRBV19
CASSRRRGTSNSGNTIYF,TGTGCCAGCAGCCGCAGACGAGGGACATCGAACTCTGGAAACACCATATATTTT,18,-,TRBJ1-3,-,TRBV3-1/TRBV3-2
CATSDLQRNQPQHF,TGTGCCACCAGTGATTTGCAGAGGAATCAGCCCCAGCATTTT,14,-,TRBJ1-5,once,TRBV24-1
CAWSAGTGTYEQYF,TGTGCCTGGAGTGCCGGGACAGGGACCTACGAGCAGTACTTC,14,TRBD1,TRBJ2-7,-,TRBV30
CSASKEPEAFF,TGCAGTGCTAGTAAGGAGCCTGAAGCTTTCTTT,11,-,TRBJ1-1,-,TRBV20-1
CASSRHLAGEYNEQFF,TGCGCCAGCAGCCGCCATCTAGCGGGAGAATACAATGAGCAGTTCTTC,16,TRBD2,TRBJ2-1,-,TRBV4-1
CASSTTGTSGRGEQFF,TGTGCCAGCAGTACCACCGGGACTAGCGGGAGAGGTGAGCAGTTCTTC,16,TRBD2,TRBJ2-1,-,TRBV27
CATSDFPGGQETQYF,TGTGCCACCAGTGATTTCCCAGGGGGCCAAGAGACCCAGTACTTC,15,TRBD1,TRBJ2-5,-,TRBV24-1
CASSLVFSQETQYF,TGTGCCAGCAGCTTGGTTTTCAGCCAAGAGACCCAGTACTTC,14,-,TRBJ2-5,-,TRBV5-6
CAWSDTGRTNEKLFF,TGTGCCTGGAGCGATACAGGGCGGACTAATGAAAAACTGTTTTTT,15,-,TRBJ1-4,-,TRBV30